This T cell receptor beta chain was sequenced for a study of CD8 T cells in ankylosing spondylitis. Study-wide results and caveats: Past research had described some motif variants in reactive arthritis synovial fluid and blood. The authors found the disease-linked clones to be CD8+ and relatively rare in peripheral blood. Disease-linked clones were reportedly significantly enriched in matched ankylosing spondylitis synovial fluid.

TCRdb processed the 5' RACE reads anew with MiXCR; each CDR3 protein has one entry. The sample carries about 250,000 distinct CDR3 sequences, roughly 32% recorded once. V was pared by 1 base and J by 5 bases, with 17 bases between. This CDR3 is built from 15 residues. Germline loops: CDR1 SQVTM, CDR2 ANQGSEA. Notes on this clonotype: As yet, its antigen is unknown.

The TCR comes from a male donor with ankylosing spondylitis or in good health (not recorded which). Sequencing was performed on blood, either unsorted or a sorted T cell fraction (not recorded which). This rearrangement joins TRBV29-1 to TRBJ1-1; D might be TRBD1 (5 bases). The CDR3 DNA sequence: TGCAGCGTTGAAGTGTTGGCAGGAAAGGGGACTGAAGCTTTCTTT. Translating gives CSVEVLAGKGTEAFF.